A single sample gave rise to the 2 T cell receptor beta chains below, sequenced in a study of graft-versus-host responses after intestinal transplantation. Clones were read by immunoSEQ multiplex PCR, and TCRdb kept only the in-frame ones, dropping some. The sample lists over 14,000 clones, about 93% occurring once. The sequencing here drew on PBMCs, taken 9 days after transplant. These receptors were taken from a human patient who received an intestinal transplant, so some T cells may come from the graft donor.

The chain carries TRBV6-1 and TRBJ2-6, with D possibly TRBD2 on 6 matching bases. This CDR3 has 15 residues. Trimming removed 7 bases at V and 0 bases at J, with 10 bases between. Germline assignment: CDR1 MNHNS and CDR2 SASEGT. The CDR3 sequence is CASTGRGSGANVLTF. DNA of the CDR3: TGTGCCAGCACCGGGCGGGGCTCTGGGGCCAACGTCCTGACTTTC.

The chain joins TRBV5-1 to TRBJ2-7; 10 nucleotides align to TRBD2. The trim removed 4 bases at V and 2 bases at J, leaving 6 bases unmatched. Germline CDR1 reads SGHRS; CDR2 reads YFSETQ. This CDR3 comprises 15 residues. Written as DNA, the CDR3 is TGCGCCAGCAGCCTCCAAGCGGGAGGGCCCTACGAGCAGTACTTC. Translating gives CASSLQAGGPYEQYF. Full variable domain (outside the CDR3, taken from reference TRBV5-1 and TRBJ2-7): KAGVTQTPRYLIKTRGQQVTLSCSPISGHRSVSWYQQTPGQGLQFLFEYFSETQRNKGNFPGRFSGRQFSNSRSEMNVSTLELGDSALYLCASSLQAGGPYEQYFGPGTRLTVT.